What follows are 16 T cell receptor beta chains derived from one specimen sequenced in a study of OX40 agonist ivuxolimab in advanced cancers. Profiled with immunoSEQ multiplex PCR; TCRdb holds only in-frame clones, not every one. The sample lists tens of thousands of clones, around 87% occurring once. The sequencing here drew on CD4+ or CD8+ T cells sorted from blood, taken in a trial of the OX40 agonist ivuxolimab. These receptors were collected from an adult with an advanced solid tumor such as melanoma, head and neck, liver or kidney cancer.

Of note for this clone: The same CDR3 also results from other DNA sequences found in this sample. The chain is built from TRBV28 and TRBJ2-2, with 10 positions matching TRBD2. With V trimmed by 4 bases and J by 7 bases, 6 bases remained unmatched. This CDR3 comprises 15 residues. Germline CDR1 MDHEN, CDR2 SYDVKM. CDR3 bases: TGTGCCAGCAGTTCTAGCGGGAGTTTGGGCGGGGAGCTGTTTTTT. The encoded protein is CASSSSGSLGGELFF.

V and J are TRBV5-1 and TRBJ1-4; D ambiguous. Germline V gene lookup returns CDR1 SGHRS and CDR2 YFSETQ. The CDR3 length is 15 residues. V lost 1 base, J lost 8 bases, and 15 bases lay in between. CDR3 amino acids: CASSLRDPSREKLFF. CDR3 nucleotides: TGCGCCAGCAGCTTGCGGGATCCCAGCAGGGAAAAACTGTTTTTT.

The V gene is TRBV2, the J gene TRBJ2-2; 8 bases align to TRBD2. Germline CDR1 reads SNHLY; CDR2 reads FYNNEI. V dropped 6 bases and J dropped 5; count of bases not matched to a gene: 8. The CDR3 has 15 residues. In nucleotides, the CDR3 is TGTGCCAGCAGCCGAGGGACTAGTTGGACCGGGGAGCTGTTTTTT. Amino acid sequence: CASSRGTSWTGELFF. The variable domain in full, completed from reference TRBV2 and TRBJ2-2, reads EPEVTQTPSHQVTQMGQEVILRCVPISNHLYFYWYRQILGQKVEFLVSFYNNEISEKSEIFDDQFSVERPDGSNFTLKIRSTKLEDSAMYFCASSRGTSWTGELFFGEGSRLTVL.

This chain links TRBV11-2 with TRBJ2-7, with no clear D. The germline CDR1 and CDR2 sequences are SGHAT and FQNNGV. This CDR3 has 14 residues. V dropped 5 bases and J dropped 2 bases, with 13 bases sitting between them. CDR3 nucleotides: TGTGCCAGCAGCGTGGACCTTGGGGCCTACGAGCAGTACGTC. This codes for CASSVDLGAYEQYV.

The CDR3 bases are TGTGCCAGCAGTTTAATAGGACGAAGCTCCTACGAGCAGTACTTC. Amino acid sequence: CASSLIGRSSYEQYF. The rearrangement uses TRBV28 and TRBJ2-7; D remains unclear. Germline CDR1 and CDR2: MDHEN and SYDVKM. The V end was cut by 2 bases, the J end by 0 bases, with 11 bases between. This CDR3 spans 15 amino acids.

This sequence joins TRBV18 and TRBJ1-5; no definite D call. The germline CDR1 and CDR2 sequences are KGHSH and LQKENI. Trimming removed 2 bases from V and 6 bases from J, with 8 bases in between. The CDR3 loop spans 13 amino acids. This CDR3 reads CASSPARGQPQHF. CDR3 bases: TGTGCCAGCTCACCAGCCCGGGGTCAGCCCCAGCATTTT.

The chain carries TRBV6-5 and TRBJ2-5, with D perhaps given as TRBD1 or TRBD2 (5 bases each). Germline V gene lookup returns CDR1 MNHEY and CDR2 SVGAGI. There are 15 residues in the CDR3. Trimming stripped 6 bases from V and 4 bases from J, with 18 bases between. The CDR3 nucleotides read TGTGCCAGCAGCCTGAACCACCTGGGGACAGAGACCCAGTACTTC. This gives the protein CASSLNHLGTETQYF.

This chain connects TRBV18 to TRBJ2-7; D possibly uses TRBD1 or TRBD2 (6 bases each). Germline V gives CDR1 KGHSH, CDR2 LQKENI. V shed 2 bases and J shed 0 bases, with 11 bases lying between them. CDR3 length: 15 amino acids. The CDR3 nucleotides are TGTGCCAGCTCACCAAGGGGGGCCTACTCCTACGAGCAGTACGTC. Amino acid sequence: CASSPRGAYSYEQYV.

The genes are TRBV5-5 and TRBJ2-6; possible D gene TRBD2, 5 bases. Germline CDR1 SGHKS, CDR2 YYEKEE (reference sequence). This CDR3 is 16 amino acids long. Trimming stripped 1 base from V and 0 bases from J, with 8 bases between. CDR3 coding DNA: TGTGCCAGCAGCTTGACGGGAAGCTCTGGGGCCAACGTCCTGACTTTC. This sequence encodes CASSLTGSSGANVLTF.

The chain couples TRBV5-6 to TRBJ2-7; D is perhaps TRBD1 or TRBD2 (5 bases each). The germline V gene encodes CDR1 SGHDT and CDR2 YYEEEE. The CDR3 is made up of 13 amino acids. V shed 4 bases and J shed 4 bases, with 12 bases lying between them. The CDR3 reads CASSRGTEYEQYV. The CDR3 coding sequence is TGTGCCAGCAGCAGAGGGACGGAGTACGAGCAGTACGTC.

This chain links TRBV29-1 with TRBJ1-2; 7 nucleotides match TRBD1. The CDR3 has 15 amino acids. Looked up from germline, CDR1 is SQVTM and CDR2 is ANQGSEA. V trimming: 3 bases; J trimming: 8 bases; junction bases outside the gene matches: 15. In DNA form, the CDR3 reads TGCAGCGTTGACCCCACAAAGACAGGGCTCGGAGGCTACACCTTC. Its protein is CSVDPTKTGLGGYTF.

This rearrangement joins TRBV19 to TRBJ1-4; no clear D. The V gene's germline CDR1 is LNHDA and CDR2 SQIVND (reference sequence). This CDR3 contains 12 residues. Trimming took 7 bases from V and 11 from J, leaving 14 bases between them. This chain's CDR3 is CASIGPGSKLFF. In DNA, the CDR3 is TGTGCCAGTATAGGGCCCGGGTCTAAACTGTTTTTT.

The rearrangement uses TRBV18 and TRBJ1-1; 10 bases are shared with TRBD1. This CDR3 region has 16 residues. The germline gives CDR1 KGHSH, CDR2 LQKENI. J gave up 1 base and V 4 bases, and 6 bases lay outside the gene matches. The CDR3 region is CASSRSDRGANTEAFF. CDR3 nucleotides: TGTGCCAGCTCACGATCGGACAGGGGGGCGAACACTGAAGCTTTCTTT.

This chain links TRBV11-3 with TRBJ2-2; tentatively, D is TRBD2 (6 bases). The germline V and J ends were trimmed by 3 bases and 5 bases, with 16 bases remaining between them. There are 16 residues in the CDR3. Germline V gene sequence: CDR1 SGHNT, CDR2 YENEEA. The CDR3 reads CASSFGGNSRTGELFF. Here the CDR3 DNA reads TGTGCCAGCAGCTTTGGAGGGAATAGTCGGACCGGGGAGCTGTTTTTT.

This clone was seen a handful of times. The J gene is TRBJ1-6, the V gene TRBV2; D unresolved. CDR1 is SNHLY and CDR2 is FYNNEI in the germline V gene. The CDR3 is 12 residues long. Trimming cost V 5 bases and J 8 bases, with 7 bases left between them. The CDR3 DNA reads TGTGCCAGCAGTCCAAATTATTCACCCCTCCACTTT. Its protein is CASSPNYSPLHF.

There are a few counts of this clone. This rearrangement joins TRBV2 to TRBJ1-1, with unresolved D. CDR1 is SNHLY and CDR2 is FYNNEI in the germline V gene. The CDR3 contains 11 residues. Deletions cut 6 bases from V and 0 bases from J, with 2 bases between. CDR3 DNA: TGTGCCAGCAGACTGAACACTGAAGCTTTCTTT. Protein sequence: CASRLNTEAFF. The whole variable domain, remainder taken from reference TRBV2 and TRBJ1-1, is EPEVTQTPSHQVTQMGQEVILRCVPISNHLYFYWYRQILGQKVEFLVSFYNNEISEKSEIFDDQFSVERPDGSNFTLKIRSTKLEDSAMYFCASRLNTEAFFGQGTRLTVV.